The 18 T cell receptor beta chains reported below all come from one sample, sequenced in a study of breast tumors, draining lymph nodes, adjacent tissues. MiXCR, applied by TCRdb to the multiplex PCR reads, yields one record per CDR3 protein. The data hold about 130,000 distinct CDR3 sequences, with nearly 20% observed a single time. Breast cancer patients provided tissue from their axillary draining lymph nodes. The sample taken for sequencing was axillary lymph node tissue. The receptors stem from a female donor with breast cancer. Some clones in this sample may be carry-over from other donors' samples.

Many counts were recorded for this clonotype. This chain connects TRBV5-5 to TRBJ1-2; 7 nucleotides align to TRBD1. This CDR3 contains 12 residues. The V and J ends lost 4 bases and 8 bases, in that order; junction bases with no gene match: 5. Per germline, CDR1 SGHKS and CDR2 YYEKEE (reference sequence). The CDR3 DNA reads TGTGCCAGCAGCCGTAGACAGGGAGGCTACACCTTC. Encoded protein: CASSRRQGGYTF.

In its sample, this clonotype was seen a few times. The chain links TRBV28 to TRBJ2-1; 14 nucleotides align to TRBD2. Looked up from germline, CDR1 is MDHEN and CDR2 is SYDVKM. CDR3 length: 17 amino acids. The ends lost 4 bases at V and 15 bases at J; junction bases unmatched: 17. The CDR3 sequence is CASSSPRDRQTSGRVFF. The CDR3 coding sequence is TGTGCCAGCAGTTCGCCCCGGGACAGACAGACTAGCGGGAGGGTGTTCTTC.

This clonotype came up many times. CDR3 sequence reads: CASSVAEETQYF. The CDR3 DNA reads as TGCGCCAGCAGTGTTGCAGAAGAGACCCAGTACTTC. The V call is TRBV10-1, the J call TRBJ2-5; unclear D gene. CDR3 length: 12 residues. Germline CDR1 and CDR2: WNHNN and SYGVQD (reference sequence). The V and J ends lost 4 bases and 3 bases respectively, with 6 bases between them.

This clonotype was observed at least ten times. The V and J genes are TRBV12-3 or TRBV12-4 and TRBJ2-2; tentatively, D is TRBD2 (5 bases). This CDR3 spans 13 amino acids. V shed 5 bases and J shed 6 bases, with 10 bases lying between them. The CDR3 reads CASSVWGAGELFF. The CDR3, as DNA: TGTGCCAGCAGTGTATGGGGAGCCGGGGAGCTGTTTTTT.

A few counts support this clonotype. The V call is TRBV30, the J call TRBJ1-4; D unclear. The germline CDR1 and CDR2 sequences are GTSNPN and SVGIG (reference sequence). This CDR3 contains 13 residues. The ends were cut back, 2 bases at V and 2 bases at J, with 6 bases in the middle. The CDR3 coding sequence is TGTGCCTGGAGTCGGCAGACTAATGAAAAACTGTTTTTT. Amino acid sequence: CAWSRQTNEKLFF.

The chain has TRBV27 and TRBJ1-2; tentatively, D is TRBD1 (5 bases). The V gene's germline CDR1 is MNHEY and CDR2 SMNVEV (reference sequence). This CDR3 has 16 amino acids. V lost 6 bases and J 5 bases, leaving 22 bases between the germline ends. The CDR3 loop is CASRTNLEGWKYGYTF. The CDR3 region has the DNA TGTGCCAGCAGAACGAATTTGGAGGGGTGGAAGTATGGCTACACCTTC.

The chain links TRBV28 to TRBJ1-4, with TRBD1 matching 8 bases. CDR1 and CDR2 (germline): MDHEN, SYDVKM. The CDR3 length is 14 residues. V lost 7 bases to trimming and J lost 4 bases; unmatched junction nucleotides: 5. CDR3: CASNDRGGNEKLFF. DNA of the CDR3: TGTGCCAGCAACGACAGGGGCGGTAATGAAAAACTGTTTTTT.

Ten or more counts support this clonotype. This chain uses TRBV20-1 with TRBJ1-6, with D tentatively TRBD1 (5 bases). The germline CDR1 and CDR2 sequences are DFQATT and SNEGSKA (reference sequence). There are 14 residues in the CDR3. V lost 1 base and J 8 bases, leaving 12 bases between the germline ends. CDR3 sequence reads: CSARVQGPYSPLHF. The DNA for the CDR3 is TGCAGTGCTAGAGTTCAGGGTCCCTATTCACCCCTCCACTTT.

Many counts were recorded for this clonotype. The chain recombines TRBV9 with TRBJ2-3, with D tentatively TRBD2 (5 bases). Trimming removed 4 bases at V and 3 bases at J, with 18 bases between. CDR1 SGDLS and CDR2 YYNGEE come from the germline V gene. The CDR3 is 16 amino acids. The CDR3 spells CASSSKFAGPTDTQYF. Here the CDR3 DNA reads TGTGCCAGCAGCTCTAAATTTGCGGGCCCGACAGATACGCAGTATTTT. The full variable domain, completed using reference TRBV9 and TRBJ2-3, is DSGVTQTPKHLITATGQRVTLRCSPRSGDLSVYWYQQSLDQGLQFLIQYYNGEERAKGNILERFSAQQFPDLHSELNLSSLELGDSALYFCASSSKFAGPTDTQYFGPGTRLTVL.

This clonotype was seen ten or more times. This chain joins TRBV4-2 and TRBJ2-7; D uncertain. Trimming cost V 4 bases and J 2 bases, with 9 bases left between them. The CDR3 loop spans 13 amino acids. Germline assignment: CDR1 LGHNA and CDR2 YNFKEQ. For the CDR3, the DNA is TGTGCCAGCAGCCCTCCTAGAGCCTACGAGCAGTACTTC. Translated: CASSPPRAYEQYF.

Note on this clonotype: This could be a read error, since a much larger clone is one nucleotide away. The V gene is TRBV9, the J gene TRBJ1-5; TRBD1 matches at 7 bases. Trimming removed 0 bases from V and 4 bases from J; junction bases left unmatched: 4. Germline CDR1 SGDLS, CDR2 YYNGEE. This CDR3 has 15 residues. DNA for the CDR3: TGTGCCAGCAGCGTAGTGGGGACAGCAAATCAGCCCCAGCATTTT. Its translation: CASSVVGTANQPQHF.

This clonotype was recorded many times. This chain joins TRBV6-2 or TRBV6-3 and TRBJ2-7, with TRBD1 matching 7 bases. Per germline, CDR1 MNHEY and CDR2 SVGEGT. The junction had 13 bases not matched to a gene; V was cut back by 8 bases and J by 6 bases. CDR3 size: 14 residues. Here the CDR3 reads CASYHPTDRREQYF. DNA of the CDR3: TGTGCCAGCTACCACCCCACGGACAGGCGCGAGCAGTACTTC.

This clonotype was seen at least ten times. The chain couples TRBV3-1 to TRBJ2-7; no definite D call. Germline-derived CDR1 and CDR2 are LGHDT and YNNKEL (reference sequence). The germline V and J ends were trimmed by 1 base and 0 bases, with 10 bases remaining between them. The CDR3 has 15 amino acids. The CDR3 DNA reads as TGTGCCAGCAGCCAAGGTAGCCTAAGCTCCTACGAGCAGTACTTC. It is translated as CASSQGSLSSYEQYF.

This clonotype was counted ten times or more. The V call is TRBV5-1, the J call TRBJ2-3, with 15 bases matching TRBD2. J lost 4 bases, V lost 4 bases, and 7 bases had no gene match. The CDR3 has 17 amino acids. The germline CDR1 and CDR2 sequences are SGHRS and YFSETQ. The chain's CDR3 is CASSTGLAGGGADTQYF. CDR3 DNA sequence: TGCGCCAGCAGCACCGGACTAGCGGGGGGGGGGGCAGATACGCAGTATTTT.

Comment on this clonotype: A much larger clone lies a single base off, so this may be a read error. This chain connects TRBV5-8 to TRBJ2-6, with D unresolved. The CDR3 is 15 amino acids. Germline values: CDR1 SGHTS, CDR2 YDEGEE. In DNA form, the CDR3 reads TGTGCCAGCAGCTTCGCAGGATCTCGGGCCAACGTCCTGGCTTTC. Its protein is CASSFAGSRANVLAF.

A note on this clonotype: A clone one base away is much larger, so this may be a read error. The CDR3 region has the DNA TGCAGTGCTAGGCCAACGGGGGGGAATCAGCCCCAGCATTTT. Translation: CSARPTGGNQPQHF. V usage is TRBV20-1 and J usage is TRBJ1-5, with a tentative D call TRBD1 (5 bases). Trimming shortened V by 3 bases and J by 4 bases, and 13 bases separated the two germline ends. Germline values: CDR1 DFQATT, CDR2 SNEGSKA (reference sequence). There are 14 residues in the CDR3.

CDR3 DNA sequence: TGTGCCAGCAGCCAATCAACCCAATACGGACAGGGAAAGGAAGCTTTCTTT. Its translation: CASSQSTQYGQGKEAFF. The chain has TRBV7-2 and TRBJ1-1; 8 bases are shared with TRBD1. This CDR3 is built from 17 residues. CDR1 is SGHTA and CDR2 is FQGNSA in the germline V gene. The ends lost 5 bases at V and 8 bases at J; junction bases unmatched: 19.

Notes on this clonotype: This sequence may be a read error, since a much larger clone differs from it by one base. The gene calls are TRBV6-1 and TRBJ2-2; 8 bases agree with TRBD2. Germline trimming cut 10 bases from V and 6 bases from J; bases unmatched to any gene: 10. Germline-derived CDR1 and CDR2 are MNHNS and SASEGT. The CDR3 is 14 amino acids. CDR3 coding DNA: TGTGCCACACTAAGCGGGAGTGGCGCCGGGGAGCTGTTTTTT. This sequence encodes CATLSGSGAGELFF.